The source of this T cell receptor beta chain is a study of cytomegalovirus exposure and HLA in healthy donors. The protocol was immunoSEQ multiplex PCR, while the TCRdb copy is restricted to in-frame clones and leaves out a portion. The sample contains some 250,000 clones, around 89% of which appear only once. CDR1 MNHNY and CDR2 SVGAGI come from the germline V gene (reference sequence). V lost 6 bases, J lost 5 bases, and 13 bases lay in between. CDR3 length: 13 residues. Sequences were obtained from PBMCs. The chain recombines TRBV6-6 with TRBJ1-2; a weak D match, TRBD1 (5 bases). This TCR was recovered from a woman aged 18-29 years in good health and CMV-seronegative. The CDR3 protein is CASRPGTSYGYTF. The CDR3 DNA reads TGTGCCAGCAGACCCGGGACTTCGTATGGCTACACCTTC.